The present T cell receptor beta chain was sequenced within a study of CD8+ T cells in alopecia areata. From germline, CDR1 is MGHRA and CDR2 YSYEKL. The junction had 2 bases not matched to a gene; V was cut back by 3 bases and J by 13 bases. The CDR3 loop spans 11 amino acids. Treatment given: oral pan-JAK inhibitor, 5-10 mg twice daily. Extracted from the samples, RNA was reverse transcribed into cDNA to serve as the sequencing template. Assay used: immunoSEQ multiplex PCR; TCRdb lists only in-frame clones, some missing. The table shows over 150,000 clones, with around 59% occurring only once. This chain links TRBV4-1 with TRBJ2-1, with 8 bases aligning to TRBD1. This sequence was found in a human donor with alopecia areata. The sequenced sample was CD4+ T cells sorted from blood, obtained at week 24, from a patient treated with tofacitinib. This CDR3 is CASSHGQGQFF. CDR3 nucleotides: TGCGCCAGCAGCCACGGACAGGGACAGTTCTTC.